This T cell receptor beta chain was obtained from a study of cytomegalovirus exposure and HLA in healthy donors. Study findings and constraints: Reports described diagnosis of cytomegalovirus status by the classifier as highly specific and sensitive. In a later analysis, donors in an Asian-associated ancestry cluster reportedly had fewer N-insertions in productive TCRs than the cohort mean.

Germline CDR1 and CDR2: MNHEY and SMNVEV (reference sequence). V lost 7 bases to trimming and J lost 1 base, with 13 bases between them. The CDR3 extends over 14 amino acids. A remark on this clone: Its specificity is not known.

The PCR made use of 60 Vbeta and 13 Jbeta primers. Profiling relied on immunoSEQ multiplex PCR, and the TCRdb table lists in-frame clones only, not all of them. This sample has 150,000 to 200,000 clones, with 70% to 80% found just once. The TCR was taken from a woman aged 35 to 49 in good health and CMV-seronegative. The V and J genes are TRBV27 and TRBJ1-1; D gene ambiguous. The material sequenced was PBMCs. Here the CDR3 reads CASKLVPGNTEAFF. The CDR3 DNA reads TGTGCCAGCAAGCTCGTCCCCGGGAACACTGAAGCTTTCTTT.